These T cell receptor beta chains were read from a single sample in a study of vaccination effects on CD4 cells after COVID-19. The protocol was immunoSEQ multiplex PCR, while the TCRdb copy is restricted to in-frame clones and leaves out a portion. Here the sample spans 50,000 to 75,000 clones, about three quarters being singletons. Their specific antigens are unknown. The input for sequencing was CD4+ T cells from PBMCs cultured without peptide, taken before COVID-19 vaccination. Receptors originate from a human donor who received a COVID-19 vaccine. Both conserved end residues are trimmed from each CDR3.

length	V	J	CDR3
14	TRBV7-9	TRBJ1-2	ASSPPRQTKINGYT
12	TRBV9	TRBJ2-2	ASSVGTNTGELF
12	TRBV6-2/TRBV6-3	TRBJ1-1	ASSSRTGGTEAF
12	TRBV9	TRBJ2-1	ASGKGPYAHEQF
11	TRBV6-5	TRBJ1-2	ASSRTGSYGYT
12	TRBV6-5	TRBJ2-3	ASSLRENTDTQY
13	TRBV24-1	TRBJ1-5	ATSVKEAGNQPQH
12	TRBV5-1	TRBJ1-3	ASSLGGGGNTIY
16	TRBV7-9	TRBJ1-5	ASSPQNPTCYLSQPQH
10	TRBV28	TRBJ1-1	ASSQGFGEAF
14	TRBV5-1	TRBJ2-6	ASSLAGLSGANVLT
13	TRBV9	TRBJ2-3	ASSEDRGRRDTQY
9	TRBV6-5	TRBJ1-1	ASGREAEAF
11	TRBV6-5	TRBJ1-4	ATPRGYNEKLF
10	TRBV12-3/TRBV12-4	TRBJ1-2	ASSFSFYGYT
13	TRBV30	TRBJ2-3	AWSVLAGGTDTQY
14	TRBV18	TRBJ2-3	ASSPSGTGFTDTQY
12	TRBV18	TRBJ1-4	ASSRAREGEKLF
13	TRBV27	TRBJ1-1	ASSLFAGVNTEAF
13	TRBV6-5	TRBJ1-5	ASSPRWGGVQPQH
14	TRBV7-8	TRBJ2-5	ASSRGGGAAGETQY
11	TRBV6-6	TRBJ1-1	ASSYLGYTEAF
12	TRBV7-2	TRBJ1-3	ASSLVWSGNTIY
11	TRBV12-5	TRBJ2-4	ASGLSNPREHY
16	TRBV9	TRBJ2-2	ASSVAASGLHGGGELF
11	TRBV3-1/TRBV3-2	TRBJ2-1	ASSTYRDDEQF
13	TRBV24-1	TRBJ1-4	ATSDFWRDNEKLF
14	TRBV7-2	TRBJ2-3	ASSLASGGRGDTQY
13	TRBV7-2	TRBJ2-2	ASSFTGASTGELF
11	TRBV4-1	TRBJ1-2	ASSQRGERGYT
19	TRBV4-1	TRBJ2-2	ASSRGPLGTSGGLNTGELF
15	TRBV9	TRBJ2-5	ASSAQGGTGGRETQY
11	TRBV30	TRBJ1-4	AWGDRKNEKLF
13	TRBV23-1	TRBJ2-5	ASPYPGQGQETQY
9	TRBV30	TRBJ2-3	AWTRADTQY
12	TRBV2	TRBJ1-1	ASSEMGVNTEAF
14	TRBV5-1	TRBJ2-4	ASSLEPQGAKNIQY
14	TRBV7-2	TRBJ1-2	ASSLAGSQGGHGYT
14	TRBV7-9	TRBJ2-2	ASSDTRVWSTGELF
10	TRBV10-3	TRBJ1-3	AISDTKSTIY
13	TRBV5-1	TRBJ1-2	ASSKGTGGNYGYT